The next 2 T cell receptor beta chains were all read from a single sample in a study of monozygotic twins with inflammatory bowel disease. TCRdb reprocessed the 5' RACE reads; each CDR3 protein has one entry and no DNA is given. This table lists about 170,000 distinct CDR3 sequences. Sequencing used blood. These receptor sequences come from a human donor with ulcerative colitis or Crohn's disease, or a healthy co-twin of an affected twin (not recorded which).

This rearrangement joins TRBV10-3 to TRBJ1-1; no DNA is available, so the TRBD1 call from TCRdb remains unchecked. The germline V gene has CDR1 ENHRY and CDR2 SYGVKD. The CDR3 consists of 14 residues. The CDR3 protein is CAIKPWTGDTEAFF.

This chain joins TRBV24-1 and TRBJ1-2; the D gene TCRdb calls, TRBD1, cannot be checked with no DNA. The CDR3 sequence is 16 residues long. Germline CDR1 is KGHDR and CDR2 is SFDVKD. CDR3 sequence: CATSDAGHGTNYGYTF.